Listed below are T cell receptor beta chains from one sample, sequenced in a study of shared clonotypes between healthy human individuals. Sequencing was performed with immunoSEQ multiplex PCR; in TCRdb, only in-frame clones are kept and a portion is missing. Of about 680,000 clones listed, about 90% are singletons. What was sequenced was naive CD8+ T cells sorted from blood. The receptors here all came from a man between 25 and 39 years old in good health. Each CDR3 is given with its conserved first and last residue. Each record gives: D gene, V gene, clone size, J gene, CDR3 DNA, CDR3 protein. A D gene is named only where the DNA matches it firmly. The size entry is marked missing in some rows and otherwise reads once, few, many or a size class.

>-|TRBV10-2|-|TRBJ2-2
TGCGCCAGCAGTGAGTCGTTAGCGAACACCGGGGAGCTGTTTTTT
CASSESLANTGELFF
>-|TRBV29-1|many|TRBJ2-1
TGCAGCGTTGTGGAACTCGACTACAATGAGCAGTTCTTC
CSVVELDYNEQFF
>TRBD1|TRBV25-1|-|TRBJ2-5
TGTGCCAGCAGTCCGACGGGACAGTCCCAAGAGACCCAGTACTTC
CASSPTGQSQETQYF
>-|TRBV5-4|-|TRBJ1-1
TGTGCCAGCAGCCCACCACAGGGCACTGAAGCTTTCTTT
CASSPPQGTEAFF
>TRBD2|TRBV15|-|TRBJ2-1
TGTGCCACCAGCAGAGATCGGCTAGCGGGAGCTGAGCAGTTCTTC
CATSRDRLAGAEQFF
>-|TRBV13|-|TRBJ2-6
TGTGCCAGCAGAAGACAGGAGAGCTCTGGGGCCAACGTCCTGACTTTC
CASRRQESSGANVLTF
>-|TRBV6-1|-|TRBJ1-3
TGTGCCAGCAACCAGTTGGGGGGCGAGAACACCATATATTTT
CASNQLGGENTIYF
>TRBD2|TRBV7-9|-|TRBJ2-7
TGTGCCAGCAGCCCCCGTGGAGCGGGAGGCTACGAGCAGTACTTC
CASSPRGAGGYEQYF
>-|TRBV5-5|-|TRBJ1-2
TGTGCCAGCAGCTGGGACATAGCTAACTATGGCTACACCTTC
CASSWDIANYGYTF
>TRBD2|TRBV7-8|once|TRBJ2-3
TGTGCCAGCAGCTCTAGACTAGCGGGACTACTCACAGATACGCAGTATTTT
CASSSRLAGLLTDTQYF
>-|TRBV28|-|TRBJ2-1
TGTGCCAGCAGACTAGGTTTTATCAATGAGCAGTTCTTC
CASRLGFINEQFF
>-|TRBV6-5|-|TRBJ2-1
TGTGCCAGCAGTTACCCCACGGGGGTGTGGTACAATGAGCAGTTCTTC
CASSYPTGVWYNEQFF
>TRBD1|TRBV9|-|TRBJ1-1
TGTGCCAGCAGCGTAGACGGGACAGGGATTACTGAAGCTTTCTTT
CASSVDGTGITEAFF
>-|TRBV7-9|once|TRBJ1-1
TGTGCCAGCAGCACACAGGGCATGAACACTGAAGCTTTCTTT
CASSTQGMNTEAFF
>-|TRBV7-2|-|TRBJ2-7
TGTGCCAGCAGCCCCACATCCTCCTACGAGCAGTACTTC
CASSPTSSYEQYF
>-|TRBV5-8|-|TRBJ2-3
TGTGCCAGCAGCTTGCGGCGGGCCCACACAGATACGCAGTATTTT
CASSLRRAHTDTQYF
>-|TRBV2|-|TRBJ2-5
TGTGCCAGCACCATCACAAGGAAAGAGACCCAGTACTTC
CASTITRKETQYF
>TRBD2|TRBV28|-|TRBJ2-7
TGTGCCTCCGGGAGGGAGTACTACGAGCAGTACTTC
CASGREYYEQYF
>-|TRBV19|-|TRBJ1-5
TGTGCCAGTAGTATAGGAAGGGAGGGGGATCAGCCCCAGCATTTT
CASSIGREGDQPQHF
>-|TRBV13|-|TRBJ2-4
TGTGCCAGCAGCTTAGGACAGGTCGGTGTCGGAAACATTCAGTACTTC
CASSLGQVGVGNIQYF
>-|TRBV28|once|TRBJ1-1
TGTGCCAGCAGTTTTCGGGGCAGTGAAGCTTTCTTT
CASSFRGSEAFF
>-|TRBV27|-|TRBJ2-7
TGTGCCAGCAGTTTAGCGGTATTAAACTACGAGCAGTACTTC
CASSLAVLNYEQYF
>-|TRBV10-3|-|TRBJ1-1
TGTGCCATCAGAGAGACAGGTGGGGGGAACACTGAAGCTTTCTTT
CAIRETGGGNTEAFF